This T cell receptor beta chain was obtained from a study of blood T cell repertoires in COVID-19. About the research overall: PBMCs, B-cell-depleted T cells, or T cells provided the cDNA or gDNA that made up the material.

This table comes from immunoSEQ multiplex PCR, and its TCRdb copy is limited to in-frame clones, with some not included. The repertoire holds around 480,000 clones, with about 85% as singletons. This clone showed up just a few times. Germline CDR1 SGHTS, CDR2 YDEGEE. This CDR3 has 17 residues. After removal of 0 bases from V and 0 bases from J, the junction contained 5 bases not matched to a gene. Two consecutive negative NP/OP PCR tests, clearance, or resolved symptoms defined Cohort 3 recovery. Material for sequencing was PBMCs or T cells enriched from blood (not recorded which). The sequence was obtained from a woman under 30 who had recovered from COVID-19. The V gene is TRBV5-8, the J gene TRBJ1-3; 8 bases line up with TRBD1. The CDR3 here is CASSLETGASSGNTIYF. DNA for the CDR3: TGTGCCAGCAGCTTGGAGACAGGGGCTTCCTCTGGAAACACCATATATTTT.